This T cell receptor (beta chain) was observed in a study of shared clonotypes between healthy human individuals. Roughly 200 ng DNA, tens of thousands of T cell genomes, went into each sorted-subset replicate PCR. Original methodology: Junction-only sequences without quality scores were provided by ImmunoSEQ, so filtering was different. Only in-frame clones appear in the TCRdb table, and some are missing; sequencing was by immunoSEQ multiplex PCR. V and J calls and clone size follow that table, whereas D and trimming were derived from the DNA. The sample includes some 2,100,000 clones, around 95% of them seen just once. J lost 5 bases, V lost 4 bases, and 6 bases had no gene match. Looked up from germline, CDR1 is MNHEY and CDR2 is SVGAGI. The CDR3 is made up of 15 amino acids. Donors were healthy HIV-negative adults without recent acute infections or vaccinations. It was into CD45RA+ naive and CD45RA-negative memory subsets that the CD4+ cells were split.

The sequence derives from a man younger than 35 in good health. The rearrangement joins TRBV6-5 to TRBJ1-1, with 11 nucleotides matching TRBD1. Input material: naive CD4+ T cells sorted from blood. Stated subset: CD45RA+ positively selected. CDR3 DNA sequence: TGTGCCAGCAGTTCCGAGGACAGGGGGCAGACTGAAGCTTTCTTT. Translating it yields CASSSEDRGQTEAFF.